This TCR beta chain was recorded in a study of blood T cell repertoires in COVID-19. Original processing notes: Scientists estimated how many nucleated cells there were by amplifying reference gene primers. Assay used: immunoSEQ multiplex PCR; TCRdb lists only in-frame clones, some missing. That table furnishes V, J and clone size, whereas the DNA furnished D and trimming. This sample carries approximately 210,000 clones, around four fifths of them seen once, and the ten largest clones take 2.5%. CDR1 is MNHEY, CDR2 SVGEGT, per germline. Germline trimming cut 2 bases from V and 6 bases from J; bases unmatched to any gene: 4. The length of the CDR3 is 16 residues.

The gene calls are TRBV6-2 or TRBV6-3 and TRBJ2-3; 14 bases are shared with TRBD2. What was sequenced was peripheral blood. This sequence originates from a woman aged 40-49 years with active or convalescent COVID-19. CDR3 amino acids: CASSYDGLAGGDTQYF. CDR3 nucleotide sequence: TGTGCCAGCAGTTACGACGGACTAGCGGGGGGTGATACGCAGTATTTT.